This T cell receptor (beta chain) came from a study of blood T cell repertoires in COVID-19. Study in general: Whether acute or convalescent, the COVID-19 samples came from the United States, Italy and Spain.

The table came from immunoSEQ multiplex PCR; TCRdb's copy has only in-frame clones and leaves some out. In the table there are 100,000 to 150,000 clones, roughly 88% of which are singletons. The CDR3 contains 12 residues. V lost 2 bases to trimming and J lost 6 bases, with 6 bases between them. The receptor's source is a man in his fifties with acute or convalescent COVID-19. The chain uses TRBV12-3 or TRBV12-4 and TRBJ2-3, with no clear D. Sequenced input: peripheral blood. The CDR3 spells CASSLKADTQYF. The CDR3 DNA follows: TGTGCCAGCAGTTTAAAAGCGGATACGCAGTATTTT.